Here is one TCR beta chain with its context. Its antigen is unknown. These data are taken from a study of T cell repertoires in cytomegalovirus infection. Study context: Recently described HLA-C-restricted plus well-studied HLA-B-restricted CMV epitopes were used. Public TCR beta signatures were indicative of both CMV infection and a matching HLA type.

Trimming removed 6 bases from V and 1 base from J, with 16 bases in between. The CDR3 is made up of 15 amino acids. The germline CDR1 and CDR2 sequences are SGHTA and FQGNSA. General study findings and limits: HLA-C-restricted CMV clonotypes gave the most frequent clonotype in two of eight donors. Frequencies of public TCR beta families were cumulated, and this identified carriers of CMV plus the relevant HLA.

TCRdb ran MiXCR on the reads and lists one entry per CDR3 protein. The sample has hundreds of thousands of distinct CDR3 sequences, roughly a third seen once. The V gene is TRBV7-2, the J gene TRBJ2-7, with a tentative D call TRBD1 (7 bases). The receptor was isolated from a human donor in good health (CMV status not recorded). Some clones in this sample may be carry-over from other donors' samples. The sequencing used cultured PBMCs, collected from culture after CMV antigen stimulation. DNA of the CDR3: TGTGCCAGCAGTGCAGGGGGGACTGTTTCCTACGAGCAGTACTTC. This sequence encodes CASSAGGTVSYEQYF.